The subject of this entry is one T cell receptor beta chain. Repertoires were generated with immunoSEQ multiplex PCR, while TCRdb's copy carries only in-frame clones and drops some. The sample holds fewer than 95,000 clones, 80% to 90% seen once. This sample was included in a study of blood T cell repertoires in COVID-19. On the study more broadly: Researchers got acute and convalescent COVID-19 samples from the United States, Italy and Spain. PBMCs, B-cell-depleted T cells, or T cells provided the cDNA or gDNA that made up the material.

This clonotype originated in a man between 50 and 59 years old with acute or convalescent COVID-19. The source material was peripheral blood.

The CDR3 here is CASSFSAETIYF. In DNA form, the CDR3 reads TGTGCCAGCAGCTTTTCGGCGGAAACCATATATTTT. The chain employs TRBV7-9 and TRBJ1-3; D gene uncertain. The length of the CDR3 is 12 residues. The V end was cut by 3 bases, the J end by 10 bases, with 10 bases between. CDR1 SEHNR and CDR2 FQNEAQ come from the germline V gene (reference sequence).